The 17 T cell receptor beta chains below were found in one sample sequenced in a study of T-cell memory formation after mild COVID-19. A single record per CDR3 protein comes from TCRdb applying MiXCR to the 5' RACE reads. The sample contains 100,000 to 150,000 distinct CDR3 sequences, over 15% of which appear only once. Material: PBMCs or a T cell subset sorted from them (not recorded which). The receptors come from a man aged 18 to 29 who had mild COVID-19 (a few samples of this study predate the infection). Cell type and time point are not known.

This clonotype was recorded a few times. V and J are TRBV5-1 and TRBJ1-1; D gene uncertain. Germline assignment: CDR1 SGHRS and CDR2 YFSETQ. The CDR3 consists of 14 residues. Trimming stripped 3 bases from V and 0 bases from J, with 9 bases between. CDR3 sequence: CASSSDGVNTEAFF. The CDR3 DNA reads as TGCGCCAGCAGCTCGGACGGCGTGAACACTGAAGCTTTCTTT.

This clonotype has more than one count but fewer than ten. The chain links TRBV7-8 to TRBJ2-7, with D perhaps TRBD1 (5 bases). V was shortened by 1 base and J by 3 bases, with 16 bases between the two germline ends. The CDR3 spans 16 residues. CDR1 and CDR2 (germline): SGHVS, FQNEAQ. CDR3 region: CASSLVPESDNYEQYF. The DNA for the CDR3 is TGTGCCAGCAGCTTAGTCCCCGAGTCGGACAACTACGAGCAGTACTTC.

In this sample, this clonotype turned up a few times. The genes are TRBV7-8 and TRBJ2-3, with 9 bases identical to TRBD1. This CDR3 is 16 amino acids long. The trim removed 5 bases at V and 6 bases at J, leaving 12 bases unmatched. In germline, CDR1 is SGHVS, CDR2 FQNEAQ. The CDR3 nucleotides read TGTGCCAGCAGCAAAACCCGGGACAGGGCAATGGATACGCAGTATTTT. It translates to CASSKTRDRAMDTQYF.

This chain uses TRBV5-1 with TRBJ2-3; D might be TRBD2 (7 bases). Trimming pared 3 bases from V and 2 bases from J, leaving 16 bases between. CDR3 size: 16 residues. The germline V gene encodes CDR1 SGHRS and CDR2 YFSETQ. CDR3 region: CASSSGAAGATDTQYF. CDR3 DNA sequence: TGCGCCAGCAGCTCGGGGGCGGCGGGGGCCACAGATACGCAGTATTTT. The entire variable domain, with the rest obtained from reference TRBV5-1 and TRBJ2-3, is as follows: KAGVTQTPRYLIKTRGQQVTLSCSPISGHRSVSWYQQTPGQGLQFLFEYFSETQRNKGNFPGRFSGRQFSNSRSEMNVSTLELGDSALYLCASSSGAAGATDTQYFGPGTRLTVL.

This clonotype was seen ten or more times. This rearrangement joins TRBV12-3 or TRBV12-4 to TRBJ2-2; D is undetermined. V was clipped by 6 bases and J by 0 bases, with 11 bases between them. The CDR3 loop spans 15 amino acids. CDR3 loop: CASRTGFPNTGELFF. CDR3 in DNA: TGTGCCAGCAGGACCGGGTTCCCGAACACCGGGGAGCTGTTTTTT.

At least ten counts were recorded for this clonotype. The chain is built from TRBV4-2 and TRBJ2-2; D unresolved. V dropped 3 bases and J dropped 6 bases, with 8 bases sitting between them. Germline V gene lookup returns CDR1 LGHNA and CDR2 YNFKEQ. This CDR3 spans 13 amino acids. For the CDR3, the DNA is TGTGCCAGCAGCCAGGTTTCGGCCGGGGAGCTGTTTTTT. It codes for CASSQVSAGELFF.

The table lists this clonotype with many counts. CDR3 residues: CASSLGQGSPAMDTQYF. Written as DNA, the CDR3 is TGCGCCAGCAGCTTGGGCCAGGGCAGCCCGGCAATGGATACGCAGTATTTT. V usage is TRBV5-1 and J usage is TRBJ2-3; possible D gene TRBD1, 5 bases. CDR1 and CDR2 (germline): SGHRS, YFSETQ. This CDR3 has 17 residues. Trimming left V 0 bases short and J 6 bases short, with 20 bases between.

This clonotype came up a few times. CDR3 in DNA: TGTGCCAGCAGCGTAGAACCTAGCGGGGGGGGCATAGATACGCAGTATTTT. Its translation is CASSVEPSGGGIDTQYF. V usage is TRBV9 and J usage is TRBJ2-3; 12 bases map to TRBD2. This CDR3 has 17 amino acids. CDR1 SGDLS and CDR2 YYNGEE come from the germline V gene. The V gene end was trimmed by 0 bases and the J gene end by 5 bases; junction bases not matched to a gene: 7.

This clonotype was seen a few times. J is TRBJ1-6 and V is TRBV10-3; 7 bases match TRBD1. Trimming took 6 bases from V and 8 from J; bases not matched to a gene: 4. Germline V lookup: CDR1 ENHRY, CDR2 SYGVKD. The CDR3 contains 13 residues. CDR3 nucleotide sequence: TGTGCCATCAGGCAGGGGGGTTATTCACCCCTCCACTTT. It specifies CAIRQGGYSPLHF.

The chain couples TRBV27 to TRBJ2-7, with 9 bases lining up with TRBD2. CDR1 and CDR2 from the germline V gene are MNHEY and SMNVEV (reference sequence). This CDR3 has 16 amino acids. The ends lost 4 bases at V and 3 bases at J; junction bases unmatched: 10. As DNA, the CDR3 is TGTGCCAGCAGTTCTCCAGCGGGGGGCCGTTACTACGAGCAGTACGTC. Amino acid sequence: CASSSPAGGRYYEQYV.

This chain joins TRBV4-3 and TRBJ2-5, with a tentative D call TRBD1 (6 bases). Deletions cut 4 bases from V and 5 bases from J, with 14 bases between. This CDR3 has 14 amino acids. In germline, CDR1 is LGHNA, CDR2 YSLEER. The CDR3 spells CASSRRGGPETQYF. CDR3 DNA sequence: TGCGCCAGCAGCCGACGAGGGGGTCCCGAGACCCAGTACTTC.

This clonotype was seen more than once but under ten times. J is TRBJ2-1 and V is TRBV6-2 or TRBV6-3, with TRBD1 identical over 7 bases. The CDR3 covers 13 residues. The V gene end was trimmed by 2 bases and the J gene end by 6 bases; junction bases not matched to a gene: 1. From germline, CDR1 is MNHEY and CDR2 SVGEGT. CDR3 in amino acids: CASSYAGGNEQFF. CDR3 DNA: TGTGCCAGCAGTTACGCAGGGGGCAATGAGCAGTTCTTC.

This clonotype came up a few times. The J gene is TRBJ2-2, the V gene TRBV7-3, with 10 positions matching TRBD2. The trim removed 5 bases at V and 0 bases at J, leaving 3 bases unmatched. Germline CDR1 is SGHTA and CDR2 is FQGTGA. The CDR3 totals 16 residues. CDR3 coding DNA: TGTGCCAGCAGCCGTAGCGGGGGGCCGAACACCGGGGAGCTGTTTTTT. Residues: CASSRSGGPNTGELFF.

In DNA form, the CDR3 reads TGTGCCAGCTCACTCGACAGGCGATTCTCCTACGAGCAGTACTTC. Residues: CASSLDRRFSYEQYF. The chain recombines TRBV18 with TRBJ2-7; weak D call: TRBD1 (6 bases). Germline CDR1 reads KGHSH; CDR2 reads LQKENI. Trimming removed 4 bases from V and 0 bases from J, with 13 bases in between. The CDR3 sequence is 15 residues long.

In nucleotides, the CDR3 is TGTGCCAGCAGCTCGCATCCGACTAGCGGAGGTACCCAGTACTTC. The encoded protein is CASSSHPTSGGTQYF. The chain links TRBV7-2 to TRBJ2-5, with 9 bases identical to TRBD2. The CDR3 totals 15 residues. With V trimmed by 4 bases and J by 8 bases, 11 bases remained unmatched. Germline V gene lookup returns CDR1 SGHTA and CDR2 FQGNSA.

This clonotype was seen only a few times. The chain links TRBV5-1 to TRBJ2-1; no reliable D call. Germline V gene sequence: CDR1 SGHRS, CDR2 YFSETQ. This CDR3 contains 13 residues. V lost 7 bases and J lost 3, with 11 bases in between. For the CDR3, the DNA is TGCGCCAGCGCACGGAGTAACTACAATGAGCAGTTCTTC. Translation: CASARSNYNEQFF.

A few counts support this clonotype. This chain connects TRBV7-2 to TRBJ1-1, with 10 nucleotides matching TRBD1. The CDR3 totals 14 residues. Germline lookup yields CDR1 SGHTA and CDR2 FQGNSA. Trimming cost V 3 bases and J 7 bases; bases outside gene matches: 5. The CDR3, as DNA: TGTGCCAGCAGCTTCCGGACAGGGGGGAGTGAAGCTTTCTTT. Residues: CASSFRTGGSEAFF.